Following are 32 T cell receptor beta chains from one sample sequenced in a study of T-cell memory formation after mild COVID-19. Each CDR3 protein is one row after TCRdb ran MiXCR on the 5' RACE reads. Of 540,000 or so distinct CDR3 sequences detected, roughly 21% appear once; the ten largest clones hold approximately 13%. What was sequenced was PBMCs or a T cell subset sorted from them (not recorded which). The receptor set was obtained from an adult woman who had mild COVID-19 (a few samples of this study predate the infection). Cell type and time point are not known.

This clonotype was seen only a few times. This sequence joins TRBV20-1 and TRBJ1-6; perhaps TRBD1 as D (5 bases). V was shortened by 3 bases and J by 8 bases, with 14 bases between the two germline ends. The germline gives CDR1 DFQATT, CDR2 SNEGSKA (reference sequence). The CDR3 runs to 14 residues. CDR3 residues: CSASREGRDSPLHF. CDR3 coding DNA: TGCAGTGCTAGCCGCGAGGGACGAGATTCACCCCTCCACTTT.

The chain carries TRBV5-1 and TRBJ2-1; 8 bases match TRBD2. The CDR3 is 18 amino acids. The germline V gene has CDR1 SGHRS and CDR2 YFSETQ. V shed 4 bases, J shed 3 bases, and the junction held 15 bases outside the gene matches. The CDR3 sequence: CASSATLRPAGVYNEQFF. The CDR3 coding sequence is TGCGCCAGCAGCGCCACCCTTCGACCAGCGGGGGTCTACAATGAGCAGTTCTTC.

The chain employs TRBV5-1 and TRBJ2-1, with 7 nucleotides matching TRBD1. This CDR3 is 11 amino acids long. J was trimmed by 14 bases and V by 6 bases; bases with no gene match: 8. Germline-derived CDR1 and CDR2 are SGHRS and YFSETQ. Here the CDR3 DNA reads TGCGCCAGCACCCAAGACAGGGCCGAGTTCTTC. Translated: CASTQDRAEFF.

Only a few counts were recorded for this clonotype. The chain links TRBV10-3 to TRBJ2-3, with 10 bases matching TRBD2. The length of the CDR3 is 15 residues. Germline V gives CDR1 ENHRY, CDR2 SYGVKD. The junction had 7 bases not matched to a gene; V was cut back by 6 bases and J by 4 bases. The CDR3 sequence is CAISTSGALADTQYF. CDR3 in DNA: TGTGCCATCAGCACTAGCGGGGCCCTCGCAGATACGCAGTATTTT.

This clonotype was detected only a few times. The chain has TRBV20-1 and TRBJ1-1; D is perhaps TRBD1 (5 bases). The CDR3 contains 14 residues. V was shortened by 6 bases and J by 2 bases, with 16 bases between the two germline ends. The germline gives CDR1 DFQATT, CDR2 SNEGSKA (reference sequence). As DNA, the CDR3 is TGCAGTGCCCCCCAACCCCAGGGTAACACTGAAGCTTTCTTT. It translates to CSAPQPQGNTEAFF.

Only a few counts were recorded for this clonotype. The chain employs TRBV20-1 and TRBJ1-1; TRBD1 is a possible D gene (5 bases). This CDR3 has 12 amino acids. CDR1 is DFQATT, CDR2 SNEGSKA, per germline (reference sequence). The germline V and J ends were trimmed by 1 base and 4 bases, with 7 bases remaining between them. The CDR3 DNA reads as TGCAGTGCTAGAGTTGGGACCACTGAAGCTTTCTTT. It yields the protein CSARVGTTEAFF.

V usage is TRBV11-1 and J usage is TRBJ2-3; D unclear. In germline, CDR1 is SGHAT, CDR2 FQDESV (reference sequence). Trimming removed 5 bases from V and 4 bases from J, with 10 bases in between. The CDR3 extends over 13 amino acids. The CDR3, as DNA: TGTGCCAGCAGCGTGTCTAGAGCAGATACGCAGTATTTT. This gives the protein CASSVSRADTQYF.

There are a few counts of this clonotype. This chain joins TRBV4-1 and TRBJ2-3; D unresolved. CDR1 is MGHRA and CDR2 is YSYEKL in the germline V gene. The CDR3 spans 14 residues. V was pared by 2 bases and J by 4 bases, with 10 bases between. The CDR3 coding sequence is TGCGCCAGCAGCCAATTGCGGCGGCCAGATACGCAGTATTTT. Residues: CASSQLRRPDTQYF.

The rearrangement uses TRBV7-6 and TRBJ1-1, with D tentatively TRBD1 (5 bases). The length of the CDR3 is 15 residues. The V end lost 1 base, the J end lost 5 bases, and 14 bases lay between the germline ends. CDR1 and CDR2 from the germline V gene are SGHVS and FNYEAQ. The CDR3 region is CASSLEGQGGTEAFF. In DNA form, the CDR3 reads TGTGCCAGCAGCTTAGAAGGGCAGGGTGGGACTGAAGCTTTCTTT.

CDR3 region: CASSPGQGHIPYGYTF. DNA of the CDR3: TGTGCCAGCAGCCCCGGACAGGGACATATACCCTATGGCTACACCTTC. The chain couples TRBV21-1 to TRBJ1-2; TRBD1, the table's D call, lacks a check against the DNA. TRBV21-1 is listed as a pseudogene. This CDR3 comprises 16 residues.

The CDR3 bases are TGCAGTGCTAGAGATTACGGGGACGCAGGAGATACGCAGTATTTT. It yields the protein CSARDYGDAGDTQYF. V and J are TRBV20-1 and TRBJ2-3, with D tentatively TRBD1 or TRBD2 (5 bases each). Trimming shortened V by 0 bases and J by 5 bases, and 15 bases separated the two germline ends. Germline lookup yields CDR1 DFQATT and CDR2 SNEGSKA (reference sequence). The CDR3 is 15 amino acids.

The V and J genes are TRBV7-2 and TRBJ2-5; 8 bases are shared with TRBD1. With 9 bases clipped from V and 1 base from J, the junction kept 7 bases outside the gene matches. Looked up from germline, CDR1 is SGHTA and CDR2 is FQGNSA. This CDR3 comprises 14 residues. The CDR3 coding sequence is TGTGCCAGTTCTCAGGGGGCAACCCAAGAGACCCAGTACTTC. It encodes CASSQGATQETQYF.

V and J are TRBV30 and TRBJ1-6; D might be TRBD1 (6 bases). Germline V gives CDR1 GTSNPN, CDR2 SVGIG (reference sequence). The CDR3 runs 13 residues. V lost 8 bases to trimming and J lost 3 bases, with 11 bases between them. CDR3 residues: CARADSYNSPLHF. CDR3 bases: TGTGCCCGTGCGGACAGCTATAATTCACCCCTCCACTTT.

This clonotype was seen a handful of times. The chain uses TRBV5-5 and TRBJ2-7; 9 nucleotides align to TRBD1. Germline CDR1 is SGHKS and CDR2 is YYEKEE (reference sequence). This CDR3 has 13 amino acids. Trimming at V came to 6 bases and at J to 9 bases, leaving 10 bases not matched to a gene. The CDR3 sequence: CASKRTGDVRQYF. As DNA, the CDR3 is TGTGCCAGCAAGCGGACAGGGGATGTTCGGCAGTACTTC.

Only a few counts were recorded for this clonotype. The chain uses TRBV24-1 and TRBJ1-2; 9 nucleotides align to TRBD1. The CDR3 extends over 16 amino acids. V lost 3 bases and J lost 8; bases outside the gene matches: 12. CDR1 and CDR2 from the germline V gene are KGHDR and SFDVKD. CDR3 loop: CATSDPGQGLFGGYTF. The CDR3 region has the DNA TGTGCCACCAGTGATCCGGGACAGGGCCTCTTTGGCGGCTACACCTTC.

The CDR3 loop is CASSPWTGRYEQYF. In nucleotides, the CDR3 is TGTGCCAGCAGCCCTTGGACAGGCCGCTACGAGCAGTACTTC. The chain employs TRBV3-1 and TRBJ2-7; the match to TRBD1 covers 7 bases. Germline CDR1 and CDR2: LGHDT and YNNKEL (reference sequence). CDR3 length: 14 amino acids. V was pared by 4 bases and J by 3 bases, with 6 bases of the junction left unmatched.

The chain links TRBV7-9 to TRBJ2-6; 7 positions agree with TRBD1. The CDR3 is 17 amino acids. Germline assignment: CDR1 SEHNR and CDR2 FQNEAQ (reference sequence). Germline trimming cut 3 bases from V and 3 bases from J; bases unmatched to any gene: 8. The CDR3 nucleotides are TGTGCCAGCAGCTTTTCGGTAGGGGGCTATGGGGCCAACGTCCTGACTTTC. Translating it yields CASSFSVGGYGANVLTF.

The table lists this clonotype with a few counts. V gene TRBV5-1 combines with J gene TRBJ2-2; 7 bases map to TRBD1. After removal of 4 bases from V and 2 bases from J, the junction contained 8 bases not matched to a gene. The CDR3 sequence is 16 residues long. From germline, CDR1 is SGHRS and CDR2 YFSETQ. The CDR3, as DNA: TGCGCCAGCAGCGGGCTCGGGACAGAAAACACCGGGGAGCTGTTTTTT. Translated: CASSGLGTENTGELFF.

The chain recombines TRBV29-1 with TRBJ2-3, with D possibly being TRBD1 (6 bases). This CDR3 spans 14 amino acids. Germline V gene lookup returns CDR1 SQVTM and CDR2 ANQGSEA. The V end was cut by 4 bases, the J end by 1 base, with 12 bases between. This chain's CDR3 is CSVVSGDGTDTQYF. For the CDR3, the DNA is TGCAGCGTTGTATCAGGGGACGGCACAGATACGCAGTATTTT.

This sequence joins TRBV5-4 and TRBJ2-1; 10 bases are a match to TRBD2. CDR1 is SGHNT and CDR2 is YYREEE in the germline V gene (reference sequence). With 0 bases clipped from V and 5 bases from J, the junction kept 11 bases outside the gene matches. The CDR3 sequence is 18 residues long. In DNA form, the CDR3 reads TGTGCCAGCAGCTTGGCCGGAGGGTGGACTAGCGGCGACAATGAGCAGTTCTTC. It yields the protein CASSLAGGWTSGDNEQFF.

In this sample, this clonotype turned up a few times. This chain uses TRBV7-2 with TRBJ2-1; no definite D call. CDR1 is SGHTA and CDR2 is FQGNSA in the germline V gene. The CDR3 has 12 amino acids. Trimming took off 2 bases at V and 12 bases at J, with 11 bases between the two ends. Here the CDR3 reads CASSLNRVGQFF. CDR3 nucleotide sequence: TGTGCCAGCAGCTTAAACAGAGTTGGGCAGTTCTTC.

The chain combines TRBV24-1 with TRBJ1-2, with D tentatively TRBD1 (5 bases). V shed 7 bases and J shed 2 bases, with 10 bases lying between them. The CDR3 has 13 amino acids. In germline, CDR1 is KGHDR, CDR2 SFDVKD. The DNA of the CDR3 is TGTGCCACCAGCCCCAGGGCGAACTATGGCTACACCTTC. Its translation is CATSPRANYGYTF.

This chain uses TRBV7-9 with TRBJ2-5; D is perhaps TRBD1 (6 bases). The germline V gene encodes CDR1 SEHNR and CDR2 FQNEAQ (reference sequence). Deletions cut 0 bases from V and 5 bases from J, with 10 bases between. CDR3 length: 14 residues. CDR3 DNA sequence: TGTGCCAGCAGCTTAGCTGGGGGCTGGGAGACCCAGTACTTC. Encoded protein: CASSLAGGWETQYF. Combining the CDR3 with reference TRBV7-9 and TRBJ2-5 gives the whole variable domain DTGVSQNPRHKITKRGQNVTFRCDPISEHNRLYWYRQTLGQGPEFLTYFQNEAQLEKSRLLSDRFSAERPKGSFSTLEIQRTEQGDSAMYLCASSLAGGWETQYFGPGTRLLVL.

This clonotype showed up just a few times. CDR3 DNA: TGTGCCAGCAGCCTTTCCGGACTAGCGAAAGCCTACGAGCAGTACTTC. Translating it yields CASSLSGLAKAYEQYF. The chain has TRBV5-5 and TRBJ2-7, with 9 bases aligning to TRBD2. Germline CDR1 and CDR2: SGHKS and YYEKEE (reference sequence). The V gene end was trimmed by 4 bases and the J gene end by 2 bases; junction bases not matched to a gene: 10. This CDR3 spans 16 amino acids.

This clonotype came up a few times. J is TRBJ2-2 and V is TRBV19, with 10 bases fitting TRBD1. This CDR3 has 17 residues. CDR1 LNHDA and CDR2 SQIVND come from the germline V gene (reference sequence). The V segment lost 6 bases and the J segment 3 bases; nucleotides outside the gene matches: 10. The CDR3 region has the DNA TGTGCCAGTAGCTTGGGGACAGGGGAACTTTACACCGGGGAGCTGTTTTTT. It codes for CASSLGTGELYTGELFF.

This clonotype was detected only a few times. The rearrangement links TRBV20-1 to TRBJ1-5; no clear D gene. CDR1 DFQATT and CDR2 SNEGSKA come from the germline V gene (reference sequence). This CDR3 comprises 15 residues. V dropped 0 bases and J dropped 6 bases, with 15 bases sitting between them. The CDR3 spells CSARDQFESGQPQHF. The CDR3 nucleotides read TGCAGTGCTAGAGATCAATTTGAAAGCGGTCAGCCCCAGCATTTT.

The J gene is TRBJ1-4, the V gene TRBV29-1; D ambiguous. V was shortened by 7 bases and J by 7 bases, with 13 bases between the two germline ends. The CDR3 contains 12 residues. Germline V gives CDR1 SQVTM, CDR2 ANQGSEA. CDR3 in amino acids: CSAATMAEKLFF. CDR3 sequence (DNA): TGCAGCGCCGCCACAATGGCTGAAAAACTGTTTTTT.

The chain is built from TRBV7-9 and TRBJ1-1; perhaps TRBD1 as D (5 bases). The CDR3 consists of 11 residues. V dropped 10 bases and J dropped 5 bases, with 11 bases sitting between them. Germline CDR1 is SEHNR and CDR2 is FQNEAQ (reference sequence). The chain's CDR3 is CATHRGTEAFF. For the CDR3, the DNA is TGTGCCACCCACCGGGGGACTGAAGCTTTCTTT. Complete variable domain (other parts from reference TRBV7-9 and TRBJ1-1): DTGVSQNPRHKITKRGQNVTFRCDPISEHNRLYWYRQTLGQGPEFLTYFQNEAQLEKSRLLSDRFSAERPKGSFSTLEIQRTEQGDSAMYLCATHRGTEAFFGQGTRLTVV.

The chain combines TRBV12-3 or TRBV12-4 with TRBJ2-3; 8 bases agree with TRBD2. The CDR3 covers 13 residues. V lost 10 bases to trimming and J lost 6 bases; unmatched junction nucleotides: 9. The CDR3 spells CATSGGGIDTQYF. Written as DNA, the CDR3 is TGTGCCACCAGCGGGGGTGGGATCGATACGCAGTATTTT.

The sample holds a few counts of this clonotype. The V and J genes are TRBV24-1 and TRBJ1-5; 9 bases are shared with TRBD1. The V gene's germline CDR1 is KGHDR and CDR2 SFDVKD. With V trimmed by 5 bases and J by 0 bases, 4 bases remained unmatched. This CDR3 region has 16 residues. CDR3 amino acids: CATSADRGYSNQPQHF. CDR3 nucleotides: TGTGCCACCAGTGCGGACAGGGGTTATAGCAATCAGCCCCAGCATTTT.

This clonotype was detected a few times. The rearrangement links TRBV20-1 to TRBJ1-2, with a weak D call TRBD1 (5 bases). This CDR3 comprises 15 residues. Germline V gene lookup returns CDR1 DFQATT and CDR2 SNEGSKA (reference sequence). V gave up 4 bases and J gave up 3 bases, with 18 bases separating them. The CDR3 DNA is TGCAGTGCTAATCGGGGGATCCTTGTGGACTATGGCTACACCTTC. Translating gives CSANRGILVDYGYTF.

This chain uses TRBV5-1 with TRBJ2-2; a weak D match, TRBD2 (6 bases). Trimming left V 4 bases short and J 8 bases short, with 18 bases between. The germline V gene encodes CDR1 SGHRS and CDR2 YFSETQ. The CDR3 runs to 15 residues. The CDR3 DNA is TGCGCCAGCAGCGGCGGGGAACTAGAGTCGGGGGAGCTGTTTTTT. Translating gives CASSGGELESGELFF.